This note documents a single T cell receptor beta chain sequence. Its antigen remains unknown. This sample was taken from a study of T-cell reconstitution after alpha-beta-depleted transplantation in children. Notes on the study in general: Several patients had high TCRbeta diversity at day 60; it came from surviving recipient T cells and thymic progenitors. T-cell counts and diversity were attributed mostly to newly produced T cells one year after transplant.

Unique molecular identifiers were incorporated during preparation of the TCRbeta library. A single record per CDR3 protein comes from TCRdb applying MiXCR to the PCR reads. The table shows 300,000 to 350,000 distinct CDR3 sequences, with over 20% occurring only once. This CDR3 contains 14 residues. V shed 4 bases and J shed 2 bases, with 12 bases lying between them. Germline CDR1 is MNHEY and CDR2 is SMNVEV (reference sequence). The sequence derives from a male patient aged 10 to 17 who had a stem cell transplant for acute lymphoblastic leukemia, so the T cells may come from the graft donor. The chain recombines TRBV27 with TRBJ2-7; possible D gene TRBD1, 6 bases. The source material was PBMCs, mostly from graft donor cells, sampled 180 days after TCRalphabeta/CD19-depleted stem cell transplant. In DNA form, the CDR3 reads TGTGCCAGCAGTTCATTGGACAGACCCTACGAGCAGTACTTC. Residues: CASSSLDRPYEQYF.